This TCR beta chain was profiled in a study of regulatory T cells in long-lasting Graves disease. CDR3-region Arm-PCR and iRepertoire HTBI primers produced the TCR beta libraries. TCRdb passed the multiplex PCR reads through MiXCR, listing each CDR3 protein once. The table records about 660,000 distinct CDR3 sequences, around 30% of them present only once. CDR3 size: 14 residues. CDR1 is MNHEY and CDR2 is SVGAGI in the germline V gene. Trimming stripped 2 bases from V and 9 bases from J, with 16 bases between. Stated time point: persistent/refractory GD, antithyroid drugs over 5 years with positive TRAb. Scientists built the TCR library using RNA that was extracted from PBMCs.

The material was peripheral blood mononuclear cells (PBMCs), obtained when the disease was refractory, from a patient treated with antithyroid drugs. This chain uses TRBV6-5 with TRBJ1-1; D is perhaps TRBD1 (5 bases). This TCR derives from a female donor with Graves disease. Here the CDR3 DNA reads TGTGCCAGCAGTTACCCGGGACTCTCAGGGCAAGCTTTCTTT. Residues: CASSYPGLSGQAFF.